Listed below are T cell receptor beta chains from one sample, sequenced in a study of blood T cell repertoires in COVID-19. Measured with immunoSEQ multiplex PCR; TCRdb has only the in-frame clones, and not every one. The data show about 320,000 clones, 90% seen once. Sequencing used PBMCs or T cells enriched from blood (not recorded which). The receptors derive from a woman in her 30s who had been exposed to COVID-19. CDR3s include the opening cysteine and the closing phenylalanine or tryptophan. D genes are given only for firm matches. Some rows have no size entry. The others give once, few or many, or a class for an expanded clone.

v_gene	j_gene	d_gene	abundance	len	CDR3aa	CDR3nt
TRBV7-9	TRBJ2-7	-	-	15	CASSLAIGGSHEQYF	TGTGCCAGCAGCTTAGCGATCGGGGGTTCCCACGAGCAGTACTTC
TRBV24-1	TRBJ2-7	-	-	15	CATSDPRASTYEQYF	TGTGCCACCAGTGATCCCAGGGCTTCAACCTACGAGCAGTACTTC
TRBV25-1	TRBJ1-1	TRBD1	-	17	CASSEYDRGRLATEAFF	TGTGCCAGCAGTGAATACGACAGGGGGAGACTCGCGACTGAAGCTTTCTTT
TRBV21-1	TRBJ1-5	-	few	19	CASSEHRGQGTYSNQPQHF	TGTGCCAGCAGCGAACACCGGGGACAGGGCACCTATAGCAATCAGCCCCAGCATTTT
TRBV9	TRBJ2-2	-	-	14	CASSTRDYTGELFF	TGTGCCAGCAGCACGCGAGACTACACCGGGGAGCTGTTTTTT
TRBV30	TRBJ2-2	TRBD1	-	17	CAWIPLRTGVYTGELFF	TGTGCCTGGATCCCCCTTAGGACAGGGGTCTACACCGGGGAGCTGTTTTTT
TRBV9	TRBJ1-6	-	-	17	CASSPGGGSSYNSPLHF	TGTGCCAGCAGCCCCGGGGGGGGGAGCTCCTATAATTCACCCCTCCACTTT
TRBV7-2	TRBJ1-4	-	-	12	CASSRPNEKLFF	TGTGCCAGCAGCCGTCCCAATGAAAAACTGTTTTTT
TRBV5-6	TRBJ1-1	-	-	13	CASTQEGNTEAFF	TGTGCCAGCACCCAGGAGGGGAACACTGAAGCTTTCTTT
TRBV3-1/TRBV3-2	TRBJ1-2	-	once	13	CASSQDGGYGYTF	TGTGCCAGCAGCCAAGATGGGGGGTATGGCTACACCTTC
TRBV28	TRBJ2-5	-	-	16	CASRQTLTDRKETQYF	TGTGCCAGCAGACAGACCTTGACAGACCGGAAAGAGACCCAGTACTTC
TRBV7-6	TRBJ2-6	TRBD2	-	16	CASSPRGGAGANVLTF	TGTGCCAGCAGCCCACGGGGGGGGGCTGGGGCCAACGTCCTGACTTTC
TRBV3-1/TRBV3-2	TRBJ1-1	-	-	14	CASSQVGGETEAFF	TGTGCCAGCAGCCAAGTAGGAGGGGAGACTGAAGCTTTCTTT
TRBV27	TRBJ1-1	-	-	14	CASRGPLRNTEAFF	TGTGCCAGCAGGGGGCCCTTGAGGAACACTGAAGCTTTCTTT
TRBV6-2/TRBV6-3	TRBJ1-5	-	few	13	CASSYSQNQPQHF	TGTGCCAGCAGTTACTCGCAGAATCAGCCCCAGCATTTT
TRBV6-2/TRBV6-3	TRBJ2-1	TRBD2	-	19	CASSYSATSGGPNYNEQFF	TGTGCCAGCAGTTACTCGGCGACTAGCGGGGGGCCTAACTACAATGAGCAGTTCTTC
TRBV5-1	TRBJ2-3	TRBD2	once	15	CASSLLAGDTDTQYF	TGCGCCAGCAGCTTGCTAGCGGGGGACACAGATACGCAGTATTTT
TRBV6-5	TRBJ2-1	TRBD1	-	14	CASSSSDRVARQFF	TGTGCCAGCAGTTCCTCAGACAGGGTGGCTAGGCAGTTCTTC
TRBV7-7	TRBJ2-1	-	-	14	CASSPDYTYNEQFF	TGTGCCAGCAGTCCCGACTATACCTACAATGAGCAGTTCTTC
TRBV30	TRBJ1-2	TRBD1	-	16	CAWQRKGQGKGYGYTF	TGTGCCTGGCAACGGAAAGGACAGGGGAAAGGCTATGGCTACACCTTC
TRBV7-2	TRBJ1-2	TRBD1	-	15	CASSLGQGASYGYTF	TGTGCCAGCAGCCTTGGACAGGGGGCGAGCTATGGCTACACCTTC
TRBV18	TRBJ1-3	TRBD1	-	17	CASSPLPRGPSGNTIYF	TGTGCCAGCTCACCACTTCCCAGGGGGCCGTCCGGAAACACCATATATTTT
TRBV5-1	TRBJ2-5	-	-	13	CASSLARQETQYF	TGCGCCAGCAGCCTGGCCAGGCAAGAGACCCAGTACTTC
TRBV4-1	TRBJ2-3	-	-	13	CASSQGQEDTQYF	TGCGCCAGCAGCCAAGGACAGGAGGATACGCAGTATTTT
TRBV7-8	TRBJ1-2	-	once	14	CASSLDKRGYGYTF	TGTGCCAGCAGCTTAGACAAAAGGGGCTATGGCTACACCTTC
TRBV7-9	TRBJ2-6	TRBD1	-	17	CASSPGQGYSGANVLTF	TGTGCCAGCAGCCCTGGACAGGGATATTCTGGGGCCAACGTCCTGACTTTC
TRBV12-3/TRBV12-4	TRBJ2-3	-	-	13	CASSLGGEGTQYF	TGTGCCAGCAGTTTAGGGGGGGAAGGTACGCAGTATTTT
TRBV24-1	TRBJ1-1	-	once	15	CATSDGVGRNTEAFF	TGTGCCACCAGTGATGGAGTGGGGAGGAACACTGAAGCTTTCTTT
TRBV5-5	TRBJ1-3	-	-	12	CASSLSGNTIYF	TGTGCCAGCAGCTTAAGCGGAAACACCATATATTTT
TRBV13	TRBJ2-3	-	-	13	CASRPTNGDTQYF	TGTGCCAGCAGGCCAACCAACGGGGATACGCAGTATTTT
TRBV13	TRBJ1-1	-	-	15	CASSYDYFGSAEAFF	TGTGCCAGCAGTTACGACTATTTTGGCAGTGCTGAAGCTTTCTTT
TRBV7-9	TRBJ2-3	TRBD1	-	19	CASSLAFLGQGLISDTQYF	TGTGCCAGCAGCTTAGCGTTTTTAGGACAGGGTCTTATTTCAGATACGCAGTATTTT
TRBV27	TRBJ2-7	TRBD1	-	14	CASSIRQGPYEQYF	TGTGCCAGCAGTATACGACAGGGCCCCTACGAGCAGTACTTC
TRBV10-3	TRBJ1-1	TRBD1	-	13	CASAGTANTEAFF	TGTGCCAGCGCCGGGACAGCGAACACTGAAGCTTTCTTT
TRBV5-4	TRBJ1-2	-	once	15	CASSLGRQTSHGYTF	TGTGCCAGCAGCTTGGGGCGACAGACGTCACATGGCTACACCTTC
TRBV19	TRBJ1-6	TRBD1	once	19	CASSTDRIRGRRYNSPLHF	TGTGCCAGTAGTACGGATCGGATAAGGGGGCGCCGGTATAATTCACCCCTCCACTTT
TRBV15	TRBJ1-1	-	-	15	CATSRGRDGDTEAFF	TGTGCCACCAGCAGAGGGCGGGACGGGGACACTGAAGCTTTCTTT
TRBV6-6	TRBJ1-2	-	-	13	CASSSSGILVYTF	TGTGCCAGCAGTTCTTCAGGGATCCTCGTCTACACCTTC
TRBV7-6	TRBJ1-3	-	-	16	CASSLTAGSSGNTIYF	TGTGCCAGCAGCTTAACGGCTGGGAGCTCTGGAAACACCATATATTTT
TRBV5-1	TRBJ2-5	TRBD2	-	16	CASSFWTSGGQETQYF	TGCGCCAGCAGCTTTTGGACTAGCGGGGGACAAGAGACCCAGTACTTC
TRBV6-5	TRBJ1-1	-	-	14	CASSALIMNTEAFF	TGTGCCAGCAGCGCACTAATTATGAACACTGAAGCTTTCTTT